This is a list of T cell receptor beta chains from one sample in a study of shared clonotypes between healthy human individuals. Only in-frame clones appear in the TCRdb table, and some are missing; sequencing was by immunoSEQ multiplex PCR. The sample carries approximately 640,000 clones, 72% recorded once. The specimen was memory CD4+ T cells sorted from blood. These receptors all stem from a young woman in good health. CDR3s include the opening cysteine and the closing phenylalanine or tryptophan. Each record gives: clone size, V gene, J gene, D gene, CDR3 DNA, CDR3 protein. A D gene is named only where the DNA matches it firmly. Not all rows give a size; the values are once, few, many and, for expanded clones, a class.

clone size: NA
V gene: TRBV7-2
J gene: TRBJ1-2
D gene: TRBD1
CDR3 DNA: TGTGCCAGCTCCGGGACAGGGGCCTATGGCTACACCTTC
CDR3 protein: CASSGTGAYGYTF

clone size: NA
V gene: TRBV5-1
J gene: TRBJ2-1
D gene: NA
CDR3 DNA: TGCGCCAGCAGCTTACACTACTCCTCCTACAATGAGCAGTTCTTC
CDR3 protein: CASSLHYSSYNEQFF

clone size: NA
V gene: TRBV13
J gene: TRBJ2-3
D gene: NA
CDR3 DNA: TGTGCCAGCAGCTTAGGGTCGGCAGATAGCACAGATACGCAGTATTTT
CDR3 protein: CASSLGSADSTDTQYF

clone size: NA
V gene: TRBV7-9
J gene: TRBJ2-2
D gene: NA
CDR3 DNA: TGTGCCAGCAGCTTAGCGCAGGGATCGAACACCGGGGAGCTGTTTTTT
CDR3 protein: CASSLAQGSNTGELFF

clone size: NA
V gene: TRBV11-2
J gene: TRBJ2-4
D gene: NA
CDR3 DNA: TGTGCCAGCAGCTTAGATCCAAGTCACCCAGCCAAAAACATTCAGTACTTC
CDR3 protein: CASSLDPSHPAKNIQYF

clone size: NA
V gene: TRBV7-8
J gene: TRBJ2-1
D gene: NA
CDR3 DNA: TGTGCCAGCAGCTTTTTGCTAGCGTGGTACAATGAGCAGTTCTTC
CDR3 protein: CASSFLLAWYNEQFF

clone size: NA
V gene: TRBV7-2
J gene: TRBJ1-5
D gene: TRBD1
CDR3 DNA: TGTGCCAGCAGCTTACAGGGGGGGAACAATCAGCCCCAGCATTTT
CDR3 protein: CASSLQGGNNQPQHF

clone size: NA
V gene: TRBV5-1
J gene: TRBJ1-2
D gene: NA
CDR3 DNA: TGCGCCAGCAGCTTGGATGCCGACAGGTCCGGTGGCTACACCTTC
CDR3 protein: CASSLDADRSGGYTF

clone size: NA
V gene: TRBV18
J gene: TRBJ2-1
D gene: NA
CDR3 DNA: TGTGCCAGCTCACCTCTGATTGACAATGAGCAGTTCTTC
CDR3 protein: CASSPLIDNEQFF

clone size: NA
V gene: TRBV9
J gene: TRBJ2-2
D gene: NA
CDR3 DNA: TGTGCCAGCAGCTCGATTCCTGAGACCGGGGAGCTGTTTTTT
CDR3 protein: CASSSIPETGELFF

clone size: NA
V gene: TRBV10-1
J gene: TRBJ2-2
D gene: TRBD2
CDR3 DNA: TGCGCCAGCAGTGATAGCGGGAGGGCCGGCACCGGGGAGCTGTTTTTT
CDR3 protein: CASSDSGRAGTGELFF

clone size: once
V gene: TRBV19
J gene: TRBJ1-1
D gene: NA
CDR3 DNA: TGTGCCAGTAGGCAGACACAGAACACTGAAGCTTTCTTT
CDR3 protein: CASRQTQNTEAFF

clone size: NA
V gene: TRBV27
J gene: TRBJ2-3
D gene: TRBD2
CDR3 DNA: TGTGCCAGCAGTTCGCCTAGCGGGAGCACAGATACGCAGTATTTT
CDR3 protein: CASSSPSGSTDTQYF

clone size: NA
V gene: TRBV6-5
J gene: TRBJ2-1
D gene: TRBD2
CDR3 DNA: TGTGCCAGCAGTTACGCAGGACTAGCTTCCTACAATGAGCAGTTCTTC
CDR3 protein: CASSYAGLASYNEQFF

clone size: NA
V gene: TRBV19
J gene: TRBJ1-1
D gene: TRBD1
CDR3 DNA: TGTGCCAGTACCCCGATACAACAGGGGCTACCTCTTCGAAGGGCTTTCTTT
CDR3 protein: CASTPIQQGLPLRRAFF

clone size: NA
V gene: TRBV27
J gene: TRBJ2-7
D gene: NA
CDR3 DNA: TGTGCCAGCAGTTTATCGTGGGGGGACTCCTACGAGCAGTACTTC
CDR3 protein: CASSLSWGDSYEQYF

clone size: NA
V gene: TRBV11-3
J gene: TRBJ1-1
D gene: NA
CDR3 DNA: TGTGCCAGCAGCTGGGGCGGGGGATCTACTGAAGCTTTCTTT
CDR3 protein: CASSWGGGSTEAFF

clone size: NA
V gene: TRBV6-4
J gene: TRBJ2-2
D gene: NA
CDR3 DNA: TGTGCCAGCAGTGTCTATACGACAGGGAACACCGGGGAGCTGTTTTTT
CDR3 protein: CASSVYTTGNTGELFF

clone size: once
V gene: TRBV29-1
J gene: TRBJ2-7
D gene: NA
CDR3 DNA: TGCAGCGTTGGCGCCCACCAACCCGCCTACGAGCAGTACTTC
CDR3 protein: CSVGAHQPAYEQYF

clone size: few
V gene: TRBV7-7
J gene: TRBJ2-5
D gene: TRBD2
CDR3 DNA: TGTGCCAGCAGCAACGCGGGGACTAGCAAAGAGACCCAGTACTTC
CDR3 protein: CASSNAGTSKETQYF

clone size: once
V gene: TRBV18
J gene: TRBJ2-7
D gene: NA
CDR3 DNA: TGTGCCAGCACGTCGACCGGGACTTCTTACGAGCAGTACTTC
CDR3 protein: CASTSTGTSYEQYF

clone size: NA
V gene: TRBV19
J gene: TRBJ2-1
D gene: NA
CDR3 DNA: TGTGCCAGTAGTATAAGGCCCGACTGGAATGAGCAGTTCTTC
CDR3 protein: CASSIRPDWNEQFF

clone size: NA
V gene: TRBV15
J gene: TRBJ1-5
D gene: NA
CDR3 DNA: TGTGCCACCAGCACTGGGGGCACTCGCAATCAGCCCCAGCATTTT
CDR3 protein: CATSTGGTRNQPQHF